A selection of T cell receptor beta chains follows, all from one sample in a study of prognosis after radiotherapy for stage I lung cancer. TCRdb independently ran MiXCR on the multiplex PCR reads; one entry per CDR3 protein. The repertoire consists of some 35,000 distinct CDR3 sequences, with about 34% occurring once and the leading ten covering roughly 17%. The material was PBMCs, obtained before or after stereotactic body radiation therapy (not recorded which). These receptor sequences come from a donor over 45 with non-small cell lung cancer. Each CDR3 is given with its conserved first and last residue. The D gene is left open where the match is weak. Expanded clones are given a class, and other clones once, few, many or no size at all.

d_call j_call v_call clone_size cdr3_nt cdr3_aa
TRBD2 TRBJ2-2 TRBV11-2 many TGTGCCAGCAGCCCCGTTAGACTAGCGCATAAACCTACCGGGGAGCTGTTTTTT CASSPVRLAHKPTGELFF
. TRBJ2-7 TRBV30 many TGTGCCTGGAGTGGAGGATTCGGCTACGAGCAGTACTTC CAWSGGFGYEQYF
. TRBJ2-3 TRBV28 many TGTGCCAGCAGTTCCGGACAGCACACAGATACGCAGTATTTT CASSSGQHTDTQYF
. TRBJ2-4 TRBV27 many TGTGCCAGCAGTGCCTCACGTACCGGGGTCAAAAACATTCAGTACTTC CASSASRTGVKNIQYF
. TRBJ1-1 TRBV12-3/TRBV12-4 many TGTGCCAGCAGTCTCCGCGGAGGGAGGGCTTTCTTT CASSLRGGRAFF
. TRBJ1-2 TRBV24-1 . TGTGCCACCAGTGCCGTGGCGGGGGATGGCTACACCTTC CATSAVAGDGYTF
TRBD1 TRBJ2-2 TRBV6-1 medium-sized TGTGCCAGCAGTGATCTTCCGGGACAGGGAGTCGGGGAGCTGTTTTTT CASSDLPGQGVGELFF
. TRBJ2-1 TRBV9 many TGTGCCAGCAGCGTCACGACGGGCTCCTACAATGAGCAGTTCTTC CASSVTTGSYNEQFF
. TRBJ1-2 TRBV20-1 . TGCAGTGCTAGCCTCTCTTATCGCGGCTACACCTTC CSASLSYRGYTF
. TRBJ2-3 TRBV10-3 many TGTGCCATCAGTGAGTCGTCGAGCGGGAGCACAGATACGCAGTATTTT CAISESSSGSTDTQYF
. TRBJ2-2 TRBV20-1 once TGCAGTGTTTTTTCCCACCCCGGGGTCGTGGGGGCCGTGGAGCTGTTTTTT CSVFSHPGVVGAVELFF
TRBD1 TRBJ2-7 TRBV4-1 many TGCGCCAGCAGCCATACCCTCCGGGACAGGGGACCTCTCCAGTACTTC CASSHTLRDRGPLQYF
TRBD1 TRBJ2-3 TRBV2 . TGTGCCAGCAGTGAGGAGACAGGGACCGATATGCAGTATTTT CASSEETGTDMQYF
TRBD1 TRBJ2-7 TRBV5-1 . TGCGCCAGCATCTCCCGGGACAGGTGGCTCCACGAGCAGTACTTC CASISRDRWLHEQYF
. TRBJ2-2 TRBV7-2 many TGTGCCAGCAGCTTAGTTTTGGGGAACACCGGGGAGCTGTTTTTT CASSLVLGNTGELFF
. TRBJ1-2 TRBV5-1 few TGCGCCAGCACGTCAGGCAATGGCTACACCTTC CASTSGNGYTF
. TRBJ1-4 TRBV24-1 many TGTGCCACCAGTGATGGCAACGGATTGGTAGAAAAACTGTTTTTT CATSDGNGLVEKLFF
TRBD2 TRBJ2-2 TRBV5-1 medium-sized TGCGCCAGCAGCTTGAGGATCGCGGGGGGAACCACGAACCCCGGGGAGCTGTTTTTT CASSLRIAGGTTNPGELFF
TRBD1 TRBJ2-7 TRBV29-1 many TGCAGCGGAGGGACAGGCTACGAGCAGTACTTC CSGGTGYEQYF
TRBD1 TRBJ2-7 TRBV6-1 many TGTGCCAGCAGTAGGGACAGGGGGCGGGGCTCCTACGAGCAGTACTTC CASSRDRGRGSYEQYF
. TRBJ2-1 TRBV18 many TGTGCCAGCTCACCAAGGGCAGTCGGGACGGGTGAGCAGTTCTTC CASSPRAVGTGEQFF
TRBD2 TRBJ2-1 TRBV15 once TGTGCCACCAGCAGGGGGACTAGTGCGTGGAATGAGCAGTTCTTC CATSRGTSAWNEQFF
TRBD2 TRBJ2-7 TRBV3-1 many TGTGCCAGCAGCCCGGGGACTAGCGGGGGAAACGAGCAGTACTTC CASSPGTSGGNEQYF
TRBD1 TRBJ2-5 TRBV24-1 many TGTGCCACCAGTGATGGGGGACAGGGAAGGGAGACCCAGTACTTC CATSDGGQGRETQYF
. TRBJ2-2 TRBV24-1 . TGTGCCACCAGTGATTTAAAGGGAAACACCGGGGAGCTGTTTTTT CATSDLKGNTGELFF
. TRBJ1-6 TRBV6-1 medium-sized TGTGCCAGCACCCAGGCTTGGGGGGGTGAGAATTCACCCCTCCACTTT CASTQAWGGENSPLHF
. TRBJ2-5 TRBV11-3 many TGTGCCAGCAGCAACTCGTGGGGATTGGGTGAGACCCAGTACTTC CASSNSWGLGETQYF
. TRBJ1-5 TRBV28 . TGTGCCAGCAGTTTAGGTTTCGCGGGGCCCCAGCATTTT CASSLGFAGPQHF
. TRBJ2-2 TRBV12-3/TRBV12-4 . TGTGCCAGCATTATTACAGTAAACACCGGGGAGCTGTTTTTT CASIITVNTGELFF
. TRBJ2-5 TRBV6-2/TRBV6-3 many TGTGCCAGCAGTGAAGAAGCGTCACAGACCCAGTACTTC CASSEEASQTQYF
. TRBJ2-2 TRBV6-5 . TGTGCCAGCAGTTACTCGGGTTCGCGGGGGAACACCGGGGAGCTGTTTTTT CASSYSGSRGNTGELFF
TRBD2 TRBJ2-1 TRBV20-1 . TGCAGTGCCCCCCCCAGCCTCGGGGGGAACAATGAGCAGTTCTTC CSAPPSLGGNNEQFF
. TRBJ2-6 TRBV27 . TGTGCCAGCAGTTTGGCGGGACCCCAGGGGAACGTCCTGACTTTC CASSLAGPQGNVLTF
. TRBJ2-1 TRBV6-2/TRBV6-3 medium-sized TGTGCCAGCAGTCCCCGACAGAGAAAAAACCACAATGAGCAGTTCTTC CASSPRQRKNHNEQFF
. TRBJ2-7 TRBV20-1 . TGCAGTGCTATGTTCTTGTTGAGGGACGGGTCCTACGAGCAGTACTTC CSAMFLLRDGSYEQYF
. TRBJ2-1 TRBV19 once TGTGCCAGTAGTCGTGACTACAATGAGCAGTTCTTC CASSRDYNEQFF
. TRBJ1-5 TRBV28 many TGTGCCAGCAGTTTACCCTCGGGCTACAATCAGCCCCAGCATTTT CASSLPSGYNQPQHF
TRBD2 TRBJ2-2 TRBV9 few TGTGCCAGCAGCCTGACTAGCGGGGGGCTCGACACCGGGGAGCTGTTTTTT CASSLTSGGLDTGELFF
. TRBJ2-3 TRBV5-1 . TGCGCCAGCAGATCTAGCGTATCGGGGACAGATACGCAGTATTTT CASRSSVSGTDTQYF
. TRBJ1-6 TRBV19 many TGTGCCAGTAGGATTACGACATTAGGAAATTCACCCCTCCACTTT CASRITTLGNSPLHF
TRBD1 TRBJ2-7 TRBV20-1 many TGCAGTGCTAGAGATCGGGACAGGGGCTTGAGGGTGTACTTC CSARDRDRGLRVYF
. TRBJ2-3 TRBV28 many TGTGCCAGCAGTTTAATTTCCCTAGGTCGGGATACGCAGTATTTT CASSLISLGRDTQYF
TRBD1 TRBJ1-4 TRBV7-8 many TGTGCCAGCAGCTTGGGGACAGGGGGTGATGAAAAACTGTTTTTT CASSLGTGGDEKLFF
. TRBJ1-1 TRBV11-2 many TGTGCCAGCAGCTTTAGCAGGGACTTAAACACTGAAGCTTTCTTT CASSFSRDLNTEAFF
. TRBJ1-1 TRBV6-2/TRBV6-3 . TGTGCCAGCAGTGAAGGCGTGACGCCGAGCACTGAAGCTTTCTTT CASSEGVTPSTEAFF
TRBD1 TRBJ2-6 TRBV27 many TGTGCCAGCAGTTTTAACAGGGGACGCTCTGGGGCCAACGTCCTGACTTTC CASSFNRGRSGANVLTF
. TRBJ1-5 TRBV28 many TGTGCCAGCAGTTTACTTTTTGGCAATCAGCCCCAGCATTTT CASSLLFGNQPQHF
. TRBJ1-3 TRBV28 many TGTGCCAGCAGTCTCTCTGGCGGCTTCGGAAACACCATATATTTT CASSLSGGFGNTIYF
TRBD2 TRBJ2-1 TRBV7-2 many TGTGCCAGCAGCTTAGTGGCGGGGGGCCATGAGCAGTTCTTC CASSLVAGGHEQFF
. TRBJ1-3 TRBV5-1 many TGCGCCAGCAGCTTGGTCGGTGTTTCTGGAAACACCATATATTTT CASSLVGVSGNTIYF
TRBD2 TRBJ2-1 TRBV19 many TGTGCCAGTAGTATAGCGGCAGGAGCGGGAGGGAACAATGAGCAGTTCTTC CASSIAAGAGGNNEQFF
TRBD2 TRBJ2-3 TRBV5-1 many TGCGCCAGCAGCCTTGGGGGGGTAGGGGCAGATACGCAGTATTTT CASSLGGVGADTQYF
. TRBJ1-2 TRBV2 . TGTGCCAGCAGTGAGAGGGCCACCGAGTTTTATGGCTACACCTTC CASSERATEFYGYTF
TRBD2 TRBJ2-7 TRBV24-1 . TGTGCCACCAGTCATAGCGGGAGGTACGAGCAGTACTTC CATSHSGRYEQYF
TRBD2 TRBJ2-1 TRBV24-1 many TGTGCCACCAGTGATACGCTAGCGGGGGGGCCGACCTACAATGAGCAGTTCTTC CATSDTLAGGPTYNEQFF
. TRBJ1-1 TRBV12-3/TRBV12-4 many TGTGCCACCTTCCCGGGGGGCTATCTCTTACGGAACACTGAAGCTTTCTTT CATFPGGYLLRNTEAFF